These T cell receptor beta chains were read from a single sample in a study of cytomegalovirus exposure and HLA in healthy donors. The method was immunoSEQ multiplex PCR; TCRdb's version includes in-frame clones alone and lacks a portion of them. Of fewer than 200,000 clones in the sample, 70% to 85% are singletons; the top ten hold more than 3%. Source material: PBMCs. These receptor sequences come from a man in his forties or fifties in good health and CMV-seropositive. Both conserved end residues are part of each CDR3. Fields, in order: D gene, clone size, J gene, V gene, CDR3 DNA, CDR3 protein. A D gene is named only where the DNA matches it firmly. Part of the rows lack a size; the others show once, few, many or a class for expanded clones.

.,.,TRBJ2-1,TRBV7-9,TGTGCCAGCAGCCGGGGATCGGGGGGCCCGAGCTCCTACAATGAGCAGTTCTTC,CASSRGSGGPSSYNEQFF
TRBD2,.,TRBJ2-1,TRBV2,TGTGCCATCCCTTTAACCGGGACTAGTGACTATGAGCAGTTCTTC,CAIPLTGTSDYEQFF
TRBD1,.,TRBJ1-2,TRBV5-4,TGTGCCAGCAGCATGGACAGGGGAAACTATGGCTACACCTTC,CASSMDRGNYGYTF
.,.,TRBJ1-4,TRBV27,TGTGCCAGCAGTTTCGGGGGAGCGGCAACTAATGAAAAACTGTTTTTT,CASSFGGAATNEKLFF
.,.,TRBJ2-1,TRBV27,TGTGCCAGCAGTTTAGTGGGAGGATCATCCTACAATGAGCAGTTCTTC,CASSLVGGSSYNEQFF
TRBD1,.,TRBJ1-2,TRBV5-4,TGTGCCAGCAGCAAGGGGACAGGGGGTTATGGCTACACCTTC,CASSKGTGGYGYTF
TRBD2,.,TRBJ2-5,TRBV28,TGTGCCAGCAGTTTCCCCGGGACTAGCGGGAGGGCCGAGATAGAGACCCAGTACTTC,CASSFPGTSGRAEIETQYF
.,.,TRBJ2-7,TRBV7-9,TGTGCCAGCAGTTTTGACATGAACTACGAGCAGTACTTC,CASSFDMNYEQYF
.,.,TRBJ2-2,TRBV2,TGTGCCAGCAGCCTGAGAGGGAACGCCGGGGAGCTGTTTTTT,CASSLRGNAGELFF
TRBD1,.,TRBJ1-1,TRBV10-1,TGCGCCAGCAGAGGACAGGGGGACACTGAAGCTTTCTTT,CASRGQGDTEAFF
TRBD1,.,TRBJ2-1,TRBV28,TGTGCCAGCAGTATTGACGTAGGGACAGCTCTATCCAAGCAGTTCTTC,CASSIDVGTALSKQFF
.,.,TRBJ1-1,TRBV7-9,TGTGCCAGCAGCCGTACAGGGAACACTGAAGCTTTCTTT,CASSRTGNTEAFF
.,.,TRBJ1-4,TRBV4-2,TGTGCCAGCAGCCAAGATCGGTGGGTTAGCACTAATGAAAAACTGTTTTTT,CASSQDRWVSTNEKLFF
.,.,TRBJ1-2,TRBV28,TGTGCCAGCGGACGAGGGTCAGACGGCTACACCTTC,CASGRGSDGYTF
.,once,TRBJ2-2,TRBV19,TGTGCCAGTAGTACGTCCGGGACACTCACGAACACCGGGGAGCTGTTTTTT,CASSTSGTLTNTGELFF
TRBD1,.,TRBJ2-6,TRBV7-2,TGTGCCAGCAGCTCCTTGACAGGGTTCGGGGCCAACGTCCTGACTTTC,CASSSLTGFGANVLTF
TRBD1,.,TRBJ2-1,TRBV19,TGTGCCAGTAGTATGGGGGACAGGGGGGGCAATGAGCAGTTCTTC,CASSMGDRGGNEQFF
.,.,TRBJ1-4,TRBV27,TGTGCCAGCAGTCCCCTCAGGGCAACTAATGAAAAACTGTTTTTT,CASSPLRATNEKLFF
TRBD2,.,TRBJ2-5,TRBV5-4,TGTGCCAGCAGCTTGGGGGGACTAGCGGGAGGAATACAAGAGACCCAGTACTTC,CASSLGGLAGGIQETQYF
TRBD2,.,TRBJ2-7,TRBV4-3,TGCGCCAGCAGCCTGGATAGCGGGAGGGCCTACGAGCAGTACTTC,CASSLDSGRAYEQYF
TRBD1,once,TRBJ1-2,TRBV28,TGTGCCAGCAGGACCACAGGGGGAGGGTATGGCTACACCTTC,CASRTTGGGYGYTF
.,.,TRBJ2-5,TRBV18,TGTGCCAGCTCACCCCCATCAGAGACCCAGTACTTC,CASSPPSETQYF